These 21 T cell receptor beta chains share one sample of origin, sequenced in a study of blood T cell repertoires in COVID-19. Sequencing was performed with immunoSEQ multiplex PCR; in TCRdb, only in-frame clones are kept and a portion is missing. The sample consists of 150,000 to 200,000 clones, 81% of them appearing once. The sequencing input was PBMCs or T cells enriched from blood (not recorded which). The receptors stem from a woman aged 35 to 49 with acute COVID-19.

The genes are TRBV19 and TRBJ2-7; TRBD1 might be the D (6 bases). Per germline, CDR1 LNHDA and CDR2 SQIVND (reference sequence). This CDR3 contains 13 residues. Trimming took 5 bases from V and 4 from J, leaving 12 bases between them. In nucleotides, the CDR3 is TGTGCCAGTAGTGCTCGGACAGTTTACGAGCAGTACTTC. Translation gives CASSARTVYEQYF.

This clone was detected ten times or more. J is TRBJ2-1 and V is TRBV7-8, with 8 positions matching TRBD2. The trim removed 4 bases at V and 5 bases at J, leaving 7 bases unmatched. This CDR3 has 15 residues. CDR1 and CDR2 (germline): SGHVS, FQNEAQ. The CDR3 reads CASSSREGRNNEQFF. CDR3 coding DNA: TGTGCCAGCAGCTCCCGGGAGGGCCGTAACAATGAGCAGTTCTTC.

The chain is built from TRBV18 and TRBJ2-7; 11 bases are a match to TRBD1. The CDR3 has 15 amino acids. CDR1 is KGHSH, CDR2 LQKENI, per germline. The V gene end was trimmed by 2 bases and the J gene end by 3 bases; junction bases not matched to a gene: 3. CDR3 coding DNA: TGTGCCAGCTCACCAGGACAGGGGGCGTACTACGAGCAGTACTTC. This encodes CASSPGQGAYYEQYF.

This chain uses TRBV4-1 with TRBJ2-3; possibly TRBD2 for D (5 bases). The CDR3 runs to 15 residues. V lost 0 bases, J lost 8 bases, and 15 bases lay in between. Germline CDR1 MGHRA, CDR2 YSYEKL. CDR3 nucleotides: TGCGCCAGCAGCCAAGATCCTGGAGCGGTAGGTACGCAGTATTTT. The encoded protein is CASSQDPGAVGTQYF.

The rearrangement uses TRBV21-1 and TRBJ2-1; TRBD2 is taken as the D call from the table, unchecked against the DNA. TRBV21-1 has pseudogene status. The CDR3 is 18 amino acids. The CDR3 DNA sequence: TGTGCCAGCAGCAAACAAAGCTTTGGTTACAAGAGGTACAATGAGCAGTTCTTC. Residues: CASSKQSFGYKRYNEQFF.

This clone was seen only once. V and J are TRBV6-2 or TRBV6-3 and TRBJ2-3; no reliable D call. Trimming took 2 bases from V and 1 from J, leaving 13 bases between them. This CDR3 contains 16 residues. Looked up from germline, CDR1 is MNHEY and CDR2 is SVGEGT. The CDR3: CASSYNPGFGTDTQYF. The CDR3 coding sequence is TGTGCCAGCAGTTACAATCCCGGGTTTGGCACAGATACGCAGTATTTT.

This chain connects TRBV6-5 to TRBJ1-1; 8 nucleotides align to TRBD1. The CDR3 totals 14 residues. Losses at the gene ends were 4 bases for V and 4 bases for J; bases not matched to a gene: 5. Germline-derived CDR1 and CDR2 are MNHEY and SVGAGI. CDR3 amino acids: CASSLDRASTEAFF. The CDR3 DNA follows: TGTGCCAGCAGTTTGGACAGGGCAAGCACTGAAGCTTTCTTT.

This chain links TRBV2 with TRBJ2-5; 9 bases fit TRBD1. This CDR3 contains 14 residues. Trimming removed 7 bases from V and 4 bases from J; junction bases left unmatched: 7. The germline CDR1 and CDR2 sequences are SNHLY and FYNNEI. CDR3 amino acids: CASNEGTGRETQYF. The DNA of the CDR3 is TGTGCCAGCAATGAGGGGACAGGGCGAGAGACCCAGTACTTC. The full variable domain, rest sourced from reference TRBV2 and TRBJ2-5, is EPEVTQTPSHQVTQMGQEVILRCVPISNHLYFYWYRQILGQKVEFLVSFYNNEISEKSEIFDDQFSVERPDGSNFTLKIRSTKLEDSAMYFCASNEGTGRETQYFGPGTRLLVL.

This chain uses TRBV11-3 with TRBJ2-5; 7 bases fit TRBD1. J gave up 0 bases and V 1 base, and 2 bases lay outside the gene matches. CDR1 is SGHNT and CDR2 is YENEEA in the germline V gene. This CDR3 is built from 15 residues. This CDR3 reads CASSLGGTDQETQYF. The DNA for the CDR3 is TGTGCCAGCAGCTTAGGTGGGACAGACCAAGAGACCCAGTACTTC.

The chain couples TRBV11-3 to TRBJ2-1, with TRBD2 as a possible D gene (7 bases). This CDR3 contains 15 residues. Germline assignment: CDR1 SGHNT and CDR2 YENEEA. Trimming pared 5 bases from V and 9 bases from J, leaving 20 bases between. The CDR3 nucleotides read TGTGCCAGCAGCGAGGGGGGGGCAGGGATCGGTGAGCAGTTCTTC. Amino acids: CASSEGGAGIGEQFF.

This clone was detected only once. The rearrangement links TRBV6-5 to TRBJ2-3; 10 positions match TRBD2. This CDR3 region has 16 residues. Germline V gene data show CDR1 as MNHEY and CDR2 as SVGAGI. V lost 0 bases to trimming and J lost 0 bases; unmatched junction nucleotides: 0. CDR3 in amino acids: CASSYSTSGSTDTQYF. The CDR3 nucleotides read TGTGCCAGCAGTTACTCGACTAGCGGGAGCACAGATACGCAGTATTTT.

The rearrangement uses TRBV19 and TRBJ1-2, with TRBD1 identical over 8 bases. V was pared by 6 bases and J by 8 bases, with 8 bases of the junction left unmatched. CDR3 length equals 13 residues. Germline assignment: CDR1 LNHDA and CDR2 SQIVND (reference sequence). This chain's CDR3 is CASSPTGVYGYTF. The CDR3, as DNA: TGTGCCAGTAGCCCGACAGGGGTGTACGGCTACACCTTC.

This clone occurred a few times. The chain has TRBV24-1 and TRBJ1-3; 9 bases agree with TRBD1. The CDR3 length is 15 residues. The junction had 3 bases not matched to a gene; V was cut back by 7 bases and J by 0 bases. Germline V lookup: CDR1 KGHDR, CDR2 SFDVKD. The CDR3 protein is CATRDRGSSGNTIYF. The DNA for the CDR3 is TGTGCCACCAGGGACAGGGGCTCCTCTGGAAACACCATATATTTT.

This clone was counted only a few times. The V gene is TRBV27, the J gene TRBJ1-5; D remains ambiguous. CDR1 is MNHEY and CDR2 is SMNVEV in the germline V gene (reference sequence). V lost 5 bases, J lost 2 bases, and 7 bases lay in between. CDR3 length: 13 residues. The CDR3 coding sequence is TGTGCCAGCAGTCCAAGCCGCAATCAGCCCCAGCATTTT. It translates to CASSPSRNQPQHF.

This clone was seen a handful of times. The CDR3 spells CASSIVGRMNTEAFF. The CDR3 DNA is TGTGCCAGTAGTATAGTTGGGAGGATGAACACTGAAGCTTTCTTT. The rearrangement links TRBV19 to TRBJ1-1; D unresolved. Trimming removed 1 base at V and 0 bases at J, with 9 bases between. Germline assignment: CDR1 LNHDA and CDR2 SQIVND (reference sequence). CDR3 length: 15 amino acids.

V usage is TRBV18 and J usage is TRBJ2-1; a possible D gene is TRBD2 (7 bases). Germline assignment: CDR1 KGHSH and CDR2 LQKENI. This CDR3 contains 14 residues. Trimming removed 3 bases at V and 8 bases at J, with 14 bases between. The DNA for the CDR3 is TGTGCCAGCTCACCGTCCTTGGGGGGGCATGAGCAGTTCTTC. As protein: CASSPSLGGHEQFF.

J is TRBJ2-1 and V is TRBV30; 13 bases are shared with TRBD2. V gave up 5 bases and J gave up 13 bases; unmatched junction bases: 11. CDR3 length equals 14 residues. Germline CDR1 GTSNPN, CDR2 SVGIG (reference sequence). CDR3 DNA: TGTGCCTGGCTAGGACTAGCGGGAGTAGGGGGCCAGTTCTTC. Its translation: CAWLGLAGVGGQFF. The full variable domain, in which reference TRBV30 and TRBJ2-1 provide the parts outside the CDR3, is SQTIHQWPATLVQPVGSPLSLECTVEGTSNPNLYWYRQAAGRGLQLLFYSVGIGQISSEVPQNLSASRPQDRQFILSSKKLLLSDSGFYLCAWLGLAGVGGQFFGPGTRLTVL.

This CDR3 reads CASSLTGQGVGDEKLFF. CDR3 DNA: TGTGCCAGCAGCCTAACGGGACAGGGGGTGGGGGATGAAAAACTGTTTTTT. The chain recombines TRBV4-2 with TRBJ1-4; 11 nucleotides agree with TRBD1. CDR3 length: 17 amino acids. Germline V lookup: CDR1 LGHNA, CDR2 YNFKEQ. V was clipped by 4 bases and J by 6 bases; unmatched bases: 10.

This clone was seen only once. CDR3: CASSFRESTEAFF. In DNA, the CDR3 is TGTGCCAGCAGCTTCAGGGAAAGCACTGAAGCTTTCTTT. The rearrangement links TRBV7-9 to TRBJ1-1; weak D call: TRBD1 (5 bases). Germline CDR1 SEHNR, CDR2 FQNEAQ (reference sequence). Trimming stripped 3 bases from V and 4 bases from J, with 9 bases between. The CDR3 loop spans 13 amino acids.

The V and J genes are TRBV18 and TRBJ2-1; 7 bases are shared with TRBD2. Looked up from germline, CDR1 is KGHSH and CDR2 is LQKENI. V lost 5 bases to trimming and J lost 2 bases; unmatched junction nucleotides: 18. This CDR3 spans 19 amino acids. CDR3 region: CASSSTSVSRNVAYNEQFF. DNA for the CDR3: TGTGCCAGCTCATCAACTAGCGTTTCAAGGAACGTCGCCTACAATGAGCAGTTCTTC.

This clone turned up a few times. V gene TRBV7-2 combines with J gene TRBJ2-2; D may be TRBD2 (5 bases). With 1 base removed from V and 5 bases from J, the gap between germline ends came to 11 bases. From germline, CDR1 is SGHTA and CDR2 FQGNSA. CDR3 size: 15 residues. The CDR3 spells CASSLGGVRTGELFF. DNA of the CDR3: TGTGCCAGCAGCTTAGGGGGAGTACGGACCGGGGAGCTGTTTTTT.